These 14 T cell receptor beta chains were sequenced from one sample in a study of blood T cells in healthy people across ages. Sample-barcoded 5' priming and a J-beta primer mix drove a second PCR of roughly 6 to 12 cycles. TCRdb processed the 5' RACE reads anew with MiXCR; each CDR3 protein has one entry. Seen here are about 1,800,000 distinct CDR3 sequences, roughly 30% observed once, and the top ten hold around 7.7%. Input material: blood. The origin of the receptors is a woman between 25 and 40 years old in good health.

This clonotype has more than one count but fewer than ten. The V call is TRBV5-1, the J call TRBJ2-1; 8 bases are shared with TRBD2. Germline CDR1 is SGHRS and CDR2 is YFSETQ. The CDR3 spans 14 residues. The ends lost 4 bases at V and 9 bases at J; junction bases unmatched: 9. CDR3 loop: CASSPSGSTGEQFF. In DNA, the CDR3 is TGCGCCAGCAGCCCAAGCGGGAGTACGGGTGAGCAGTTCTTC.

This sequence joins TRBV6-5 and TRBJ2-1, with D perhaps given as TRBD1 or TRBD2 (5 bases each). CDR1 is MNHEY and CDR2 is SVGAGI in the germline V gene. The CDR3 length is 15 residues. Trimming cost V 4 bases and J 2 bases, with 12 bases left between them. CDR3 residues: CASSWGRVTYNEQFF. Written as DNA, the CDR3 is TGTGCCAGCAGTTGGGGACGGGTCACCTACAATGAGCAGTTCTTC.

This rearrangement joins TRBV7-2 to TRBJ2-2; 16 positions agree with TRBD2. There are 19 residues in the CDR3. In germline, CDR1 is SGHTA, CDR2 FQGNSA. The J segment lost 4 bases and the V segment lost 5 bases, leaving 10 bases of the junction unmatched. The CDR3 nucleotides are TGTGCCAGCAGCCCCCCGCCGGGACTAGCGGGGGGGCCCACCGGGGAGCTGTTTTTT. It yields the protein CASSPPPGLAGGPTGELFF.

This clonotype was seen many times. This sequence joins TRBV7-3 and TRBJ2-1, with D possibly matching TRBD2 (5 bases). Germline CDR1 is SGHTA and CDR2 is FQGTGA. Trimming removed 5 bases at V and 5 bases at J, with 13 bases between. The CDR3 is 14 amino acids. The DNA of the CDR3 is TGTGCCAGCAGCCCATCCCGGGATAACAATGAGCAGTTCTTC. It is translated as CASSPSRDNNEQFF.

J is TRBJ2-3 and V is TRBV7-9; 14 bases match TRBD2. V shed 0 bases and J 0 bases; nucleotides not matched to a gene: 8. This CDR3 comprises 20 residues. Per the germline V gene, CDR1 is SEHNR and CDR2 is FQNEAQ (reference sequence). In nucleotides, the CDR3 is TGTGCCAGCAGCTTAGCCCTCCGGACTAGCGGGGGGCTCAGCACAGATACGCAGTATTTT. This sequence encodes CASSLALRTSGGLSTDTQYF.

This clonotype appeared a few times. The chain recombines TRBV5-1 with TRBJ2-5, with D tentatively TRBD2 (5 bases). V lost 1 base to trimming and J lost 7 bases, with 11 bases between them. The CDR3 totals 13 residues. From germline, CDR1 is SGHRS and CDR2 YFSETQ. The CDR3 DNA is TGCGCCAGCAGCTTGACGGACTCGGGGACCCAGTACTTC. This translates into CASSLTDSGTQYF.

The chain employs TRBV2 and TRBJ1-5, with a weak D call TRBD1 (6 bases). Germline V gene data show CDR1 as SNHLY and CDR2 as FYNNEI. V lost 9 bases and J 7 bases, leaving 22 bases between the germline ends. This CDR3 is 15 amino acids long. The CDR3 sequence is CASSTFGQSKQPQHF. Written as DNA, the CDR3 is TGTGCCAGTAGTACCTTCGGACAGTCGAAGCAGCCCCAGCATTTT.

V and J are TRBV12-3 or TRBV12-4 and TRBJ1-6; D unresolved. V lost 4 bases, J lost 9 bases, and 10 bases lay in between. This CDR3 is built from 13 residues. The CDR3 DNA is TGTGCCAGCAGTTCGGACGGAGGTTCACCCCTCCACTTT. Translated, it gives CASSSDGGSPLHF.

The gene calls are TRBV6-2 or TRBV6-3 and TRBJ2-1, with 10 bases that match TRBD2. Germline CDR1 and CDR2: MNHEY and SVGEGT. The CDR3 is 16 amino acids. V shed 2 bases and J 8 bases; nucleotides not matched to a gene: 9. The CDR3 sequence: CASSYTQGLAGDEQFF. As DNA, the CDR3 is TGTGCCAGCAGTTACACGCAAGGGCTAGCGGGGGATGAGCAGTTCTTC.

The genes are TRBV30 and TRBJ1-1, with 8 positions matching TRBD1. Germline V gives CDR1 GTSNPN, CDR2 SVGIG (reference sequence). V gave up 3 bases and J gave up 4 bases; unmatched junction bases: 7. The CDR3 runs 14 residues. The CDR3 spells CAWRLRTGFTEAFF. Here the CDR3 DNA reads TGTGCCTGGAGACTAAGGACAGGGTTCACTGAAGCTTTCTTT.

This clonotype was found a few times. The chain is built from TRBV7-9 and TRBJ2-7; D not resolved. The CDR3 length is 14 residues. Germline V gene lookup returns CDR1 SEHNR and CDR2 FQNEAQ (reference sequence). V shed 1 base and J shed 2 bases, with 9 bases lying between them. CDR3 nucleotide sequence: TGTGCCAGCAGCTTAGGGGCGCTCCCCTACGAGCAGTACTTC. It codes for CASSLGALPYEQYF.

The CDR3: CASSEAQVMYETQYF. Written as DNA, the CDR3 is TGTGCCAGCAGTGAAGCGCAAGTGATGTATGAGACCCAGTACTTC. This chain joins TRBV6-1 and TRBJ2-5; no reliable D call. Trimming removed 0 bases at V and 5 bases at J, with 13 bases between. This CDR3 is 15 amino acids long. Germline V gene sequence: CDR1 MNHNS, CDR2 SASEGT.

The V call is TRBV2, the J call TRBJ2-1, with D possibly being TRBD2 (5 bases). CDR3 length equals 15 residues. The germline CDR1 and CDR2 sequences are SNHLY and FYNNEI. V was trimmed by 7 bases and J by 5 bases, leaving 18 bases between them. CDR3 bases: TGTGCCAGCACCCTAGGAAGGGCGGGCGACAATGAGCAGTTCTTC. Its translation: CASTLGRAGDNEQFF.

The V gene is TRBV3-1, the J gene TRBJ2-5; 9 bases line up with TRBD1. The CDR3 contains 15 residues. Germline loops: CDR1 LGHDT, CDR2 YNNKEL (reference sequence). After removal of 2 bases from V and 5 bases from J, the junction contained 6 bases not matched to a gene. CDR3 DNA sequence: TGTGCCAGCAGCCAACTCCGGGGACAGGGCGAGACCCAGTACTTC. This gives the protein CASSQLRGQGETQYF.